The 13 T cell receptor beta chains below all came from one sample that was sequenced in a study of persistence of HIV-infected CD4 T cells. What these receptors recognize is not known. Cells were stimulated nonspecifically with anti-CD3/anti-CD28 magnetic beads. CD4+ T cells upregulating both CD40 ligand and CD69 were sorted as responding cells. This was the immunoSEQ version 4 assay in survey mode. Generated by immunoSEQ multiplex PCR, the TCRdb table keeps only in-frame clones and is missing some. The data contain tens of thousands of clones, about 87% of them seen just once; the ten biggest clones take up roughly 0.46%. This specimen consisted of CD4+ T cells sorted from PBMCs after 18-hour stimulation, obtained from a patient who received antiretroviral therapy. These receptor sequences come from an adult woman with HIV who was CMV-seropositive.

This clone was seen only a few times. The J gene is TRBJ2-2, the V gene TRBV6-5; either TRBD1 or TRBD2 may fit D (6 bases each). CDR3 length: 14 amino acids. With 2 bases removed from V and 3 bases from J, the gap between germline ends came to 7 bases. Germline values: CDR1 MNHEY, CDR2 SVGAGI. The CDR3 protein is CASSYGGHTGELFF. In DNA, the CDR3 is TGTGCCAGCAGTTACGGGGGGCACACCGGGGAGCTGTTTTTT.

The chain uses TRBV7-8 and TRBJ1-2; TRBD1 matches at 7 bases. V was pared by 0 bases and J by 3 bases, with 1 base of the junction left unmatched. CDR3 length: 14 residues. The germline CDR1 and CDR2 sequences are SGHVS and FQNEAQ. As DNA, the CDR3 is TGTGCCAGCAGCTTAGCGCAGGGGGACTATGGCTACACCTTC. Translating gives CASSLAQGDYGYTF.

The chain uses TRBV5-4 and TRBJ2-3; D possibly matches TRBD1 or TRBD2 (6 bases each). The V gene's germline CDR1 is SGHNT and CDR2 YYREEE (reference sequence). The CDR3 has 15 residues. V dropped 0 bases and J dropped 2 bases, with 10 bases sitting between them. The CDR3, as DNA: TGTGCCAGCAGCTTGGAGGGGGGACTCACAGATACGCAGTATTTT. As protein: CASSLEGGLTDTQYF.

The chain uses TRBV24-1 and TRBJ1-5; D gene uncertain. V was trimmed by 2 bases and J by 9 bases, leaving 10 bases between them. Germline CDR1 is KGHDR and CDR2 is SFDVKD. The CDR3 is made up of 13 amino acids. DNA for the CDR3: TGTGCCACCAGTGATTCCCACGGAAGGCCCCAGCATTTT. The encoded protein is CATSDSHGRPQHF.

The rearrangement links TRBV18 to TRBJ2-7; 8 bases are a match to TRBD2. The germline V gene encodes CDR1 KGHSH and CDR2 LQKENI. There are 14 residues in the CDR3. The J segment lost 6 bases and the V segment lost 3 bases, leaving 7 bases of the junction unmatched. The DNA for the CDR3 is TGTGCCAGCTCACCCGGGGGGGGTTCTGGCGAGCAGTACGTC. Its protein product is CASSPGGGSGEQYV.

This clone was seen only once. The rearrangement joins TRBV2 to TRBJ2-3; D gene unclear. The V gene's germline CDR1 is SNHLY and CDR2 FYNNEI. The V end lost 6 bases, the J end lost 0 bases, and 7 bases lay between the germline ends. The CDR3 has 13 residues. This CDR3 is CASRRTSTDTQYF. The CDR3 DNA sequence: TGTGCCAGCAGAAGGACGAGCACAGATACGCAGTATTTT.

The J gene is TRBJ2-2, the V gene TRBV9; 10 bases match TRBD1. The CDR3 has 15 residues. Germline CDR1 SGDLS, CDR2 YYNGEE. Trimming at V came to 3 bases and at J to 4 bases, leaving 3 bases not matched to a gene. Here the CDR3 DNA reads TGTGCCAGCAGCGCAGGGACAGGGGTCACCGGGGAGCTGTTTTTT. Its protein is CASSAGTGVTGELFF.

The rearrangement links TRBV5-1 to TRBJ1-4; tentative D call: TRBD1 (5 bases). CDR3 length: 16 amino acids. Germline CDR1 reads SGHRS; CDR2 reads YFSETQ. Trimming took off 4 bases at V and 5 bases at J, with 18 bases between the two ends. The chain's CDR3 is CASSNGTARGNEKLFF. For the CDR3, the DNA is TGCGCCAGCAGCAACGGGACTGCGCGCGGAAATGAAAAACTGTTTTTT.

The genes are TRBV10-3 and TRBJ1-5, with TRBD1 as a possible D gene (5 bases). V lost 6 bases to trimming and J lost 3 bases, with 12 bases between them. The CDR3 loop spans 14 amino acids. The germline V gene has CDR1 ENHRY and CDR2 SYGVKD. The CDR3 coding sequence is TGTGCCATCAGCAGGGACGGTATCAATCAGCCCCAGCATTTT. Translated, it gives CAISRDGINQPQHF.

This clone was observed a single time. The chain uses TRBV3-1 (or the pseudogene TRBV3-2) and TRBJ1-5; D remains unclear. V gave up 0 bases and J gave up 1 base, with 4 bases separating them. The CDR3 is 14 residues long. Per germline, CDR1 LGHDT and CDR2 YNNKEL (reference sequence). The CDR3 DNA reads as TGTGCCAGCAGCCAAGAGTACAGCAATCAGCCCCAGCATTTT. Protein: CASSQEYSNQPQHF.

The chain recombines TRBV30 with TRBJ1-2; possibly TRBD1 for D (6 bases). The germline V gene encodes CDR1 GTSNPN and CDR2 SVGIG (reference sequence). The CDR3 sequence is 13 residues long. Trimming stripped 5 bases from V and 9 bases from J, with 19 bases between. CDR3 coding DNA: TGTGCCTGGGCCGCGGGAGGGGGTCGGCGCTACACCTTC. It is translated as CAWAAGGGRRYTF.

This chain links TRBV6-2 or TRBV6-3 with TRBJ2-7, with D perhaps TRBD1 or TRBD2 (5 bases each). CDR1 and CDR2 from the germline V gene are MNHEY and SVGEGT. CDR3 size: 13 residues. With 6 bases removed from V and 2 bases from J, the gap between germline ends came to 11 bases. In nucleotides, the CDR3 is TGTGCCAGCAGCCCCGGGGCCACCTACGAGCAGTACTTC. Protein sequence: CASSPGATYEQYF.

This sequence joins TRBV10-3 and TRBJ1-3, with D uncertain. This CDR3 contains 14 residues. The germline V gene has CDR1 ENHRY and CDR2 SYGVKD. V dropped 8 bases and J dropped 0 bases, with 11 bases sitting between them. The CDR3 region has the DNA TGTGCCATCGAGGGCGGGAGCTCTGGAAACACCATATATTTT. The encoded protein is CAIEGGSSGNTIYF.